This T cell receptor (beta chain) is drawn from a study of T-cell reconstitution after alpha-beta-depleted transplantation in children. A TCRbeta library incorporating unique molecular identifiers was prepared. TCRdb itself ran the PCR reads through MiXCR, one entry per CDR3 protein. The table shows 700,000 to 850,000 distinct CDR3 sequences, with roughly 15% occurring only once. The source is a male patient aged 10 to 17 who had a stem cell transplant for acute lymphoblastic leukemia, so the T cells may come from the graft donor. The sequenced sample was PBMCs, mostly from graft donor cells, obtained 360 days after TCRalphabeta/CD19-depleted stem cell transplant.

CDR3 sequence: CSVLTGSGKNIQYF. CDR3 coding DNA: TGCAGCGTTTTGACAGGGTCGGGCAAAAACATTCAGTACTTC. The genes are TRBV29-1 and TRBJ2-4; TRBD1 agrees at 7 bases. The CDR3 contains 14 residues. CDR1 and CDR2 from the germline V gene are SQVTM and ANQGSEA. The V and J ends lost 5 bases and 3 bases, in that order; junction bases with no gene match: 7.